These 2 T cell receptor beta chains were sequenced from one sample in a study of cytomegalovirus exposure and HLA in healthy donors. Primers: 60 Vbeta forward and 13 Jbeta reverse. Assay used: immunoSEQ multiplex PCR; TCRdb lists only in-frame clones, some missing. The sample shows 180,000 or so clones, roughly 83% of them seen only once. Material: PBMCs. The source of these receptors is a woman aged 50 to 60 in good health and CMV-seronegative.

The V call is TRBV29-1, the J call TRBJ2-3; 15 nucleotides agree with TRBD2. The CDR3 covers 18 residues. The junction had 7 bases not matched to a gene; V was cut back by 3 bases and J by 0 bases. Looked up from germline, CDR1 is SQVTM and CDR2 is ANQGSEA. For the CDR3, the DNA is TGCAGCGTTGAGGGACTAGCGGGAGGCCCGGGGAGCACAGATACGCAGTATTTT. Its translation: CSVEGLAGGPGSTDTQYF.

This clone was seen once. The chain has TRBV11-2 and TRBJ1-2; a weak D match, TRBD1 (6 bases). The CDR3 consists of 16 residues. Germline-derived CDR1 and CDR2 are SGHAT and FQNNGV. Trimming left V 1 base short and J 6 bases short, with 18 bases between. The CDR3 protein is CASSLGRSNTGNGYTF. The DNA for the CDR3 is TGTGCCAGCAGCTTAGGCCGGTCTAACACAGGGAATGGCTACACCTTC.